This T cell receptor beta chain originates from a study of OX40 agonist ivuxolimab in advanced cancers. This CDR3 comprises 15 residues. The V gene end was trimmed by 4 bases and the J gene end by 1 base; junction bases not matched to a gene: 1. Germline V gives CDR1 MRHNA, CDR2 SNTAGT. The method was immunoSEQ multiplex PCR; TCRdb's version includes in-frame clones alone and lacks a portion of them. The table has around 77,000 clones, approximately 90% seen once. Sequencing used CD4+ or CD8+ T cells sorted from blood, obtained in a trial of the OX40 agonist ivuxolimab. The chain couples TRBV6-4 to TRBJ2-1; TRBD1 aligns across 10 bases. The TCR originated in an adult with an advanced solid tumor such as melanoma, head and neck, liver or kidney cancer. The CDR3 sequence: CASSGQGASYNEQFF. In DNA form, the CDR3 reads TGTGCCAGCAGTGGACAGGGGGCGTCCTACAATGAGCAGTTCTTC.